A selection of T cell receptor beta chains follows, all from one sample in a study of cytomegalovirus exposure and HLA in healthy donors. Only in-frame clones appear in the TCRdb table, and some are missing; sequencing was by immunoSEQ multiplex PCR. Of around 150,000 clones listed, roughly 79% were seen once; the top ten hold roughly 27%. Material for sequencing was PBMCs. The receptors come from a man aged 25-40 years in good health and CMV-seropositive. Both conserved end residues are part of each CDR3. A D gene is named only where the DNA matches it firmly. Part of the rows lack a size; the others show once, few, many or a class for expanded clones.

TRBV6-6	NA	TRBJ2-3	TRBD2	TGTGCCAGCAGTTTCATAGCGGGACGTAGCACAGATACGCAGTATTTT	CASSFIAGRSTDTQYF
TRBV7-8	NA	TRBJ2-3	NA	TGTGCCAGCAGCTTAGTGTCAGGCACAGATACGCAGTATTTT	CASSLVSGTDTQYF
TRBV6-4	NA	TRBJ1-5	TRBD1	TGTGCCAGCAGTGTGGGACAGATAGTTAAGTATCAGCCCCAGCATTTT	CASSVGQIVKYQPQHF
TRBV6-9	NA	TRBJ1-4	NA	TGTGCCAGCAAGGAGGTCACAGGGTGCCGGGCGGAAAAACTGTTTTTT	CASKEVTGCRAEKLFF
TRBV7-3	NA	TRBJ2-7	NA	TGTGCCAGCAGCTCGGGGTGGGCTAGCATGGGCGAGCAGTACTTC	CASSSGWASMGEQYF
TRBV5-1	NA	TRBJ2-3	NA	TGCGCCAGCAGCCCCCAGAATTCTGATACGCAGTATTTT	CASSPQNSDTQYF
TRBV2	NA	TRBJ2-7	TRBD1	TGTGCCAGCAGTGAACGCAGGGGGTCCTACGAGCAGTACTTC	CASSERRGSYEQYF
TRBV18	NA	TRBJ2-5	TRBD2	TGTGCCAGCTCACCACCGAACGGGAGGGTAACGGAGACCCAGTACTTC	CASSPPNGRVTETQYF
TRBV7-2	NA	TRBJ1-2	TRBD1	TGTGCCAGCAGCGGAACAGGGGGCCCTAGCTATGGCTACACCTTC	CASSGTGGPSYGYTF
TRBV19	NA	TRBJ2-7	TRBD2	TGTGCCAGTAGTATCAGCGGGAGCTATTACGAGCAGTACTTC	CASSISGSYYEQYF
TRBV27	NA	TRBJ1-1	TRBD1	TGTGCCAGCAGTCCCCGACAGGGGCAGAACACTGAAGCTTTCTTT	CASSPRQGQNTEAFF
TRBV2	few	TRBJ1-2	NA	TGTGCCAGCAGTGCGAGGGTGTTTGGCTACACCTTC	CASSARVFGYTF
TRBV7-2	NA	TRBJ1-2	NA	TGTGCCAGCAGCTTAGGAGGAGGCTACACCTTC	CASSLGGGYTF
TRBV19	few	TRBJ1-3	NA	TGTGCCAGTACGGTCGGAGGAATCTCTGGAAACACCATATATTTT	CASTVGGISGNTIYF
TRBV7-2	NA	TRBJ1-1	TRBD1	TGTGCCAGCAGCTTATCCCGACAGGGGAACACTGAAGCTTTCTTT	CASSLSRQGNTEAFF
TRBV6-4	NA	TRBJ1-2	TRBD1	TGTGCCAGCAGCAGGGACAGAGGAGACTATGGCTACACCTTC	CASSRDRGDYGYTF
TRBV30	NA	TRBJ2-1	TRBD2	TGTGCCTGGAGCCTAGCGGGAGGGTCCACCTACAATGAGCAGTTCTTC	CAWSLAGGSTYNEQFF
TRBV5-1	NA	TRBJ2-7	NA	TGCGCCAGCAGCTTGGAGGGGGGGGCGGGCGAGCAGTACTTC	CASSLEGGAGEQYF
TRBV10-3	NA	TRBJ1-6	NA	TGTGCCATCAGTGAGTCGCCCCCAGGGGCAGGTAATTCACCCCTCCACTTT	CAISESPPGAGNSPLHF
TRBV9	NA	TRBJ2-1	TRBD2	TGTGCCAGCAGCGAGGGGGGACTAGCGGGAGTGCAGTTCTTC	CASSEGGLAGVQFF
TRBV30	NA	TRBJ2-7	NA	TGTGCCTGGAGCGTGAGCGGATCCTACGAGCAGTACTTC	CAWSVSGSYEQYF
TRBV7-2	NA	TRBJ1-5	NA	TGTGCCAGCAGCTTGCGAGGGTTCGGTCAGCCCCAGCATTTT	CASSLRGFGQPQHF
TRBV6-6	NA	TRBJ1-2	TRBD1	TGTGCCAGCAGTTACACAGGGGCCTTCTATGGCTACACCTTC	CASSYTGAFYGYTF
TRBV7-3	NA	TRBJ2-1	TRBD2	TGTGCCAGCAGCTTAACTGGCGGGAGCTCCTACAATGAGCAGTTCTTC	CASSLTGGSSYNEQFF
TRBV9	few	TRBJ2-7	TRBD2	TGTGCCAGCAGCGTAGATGGCGGGAGCTACGAGCAGTACTTC	CASSVDGGSYEQYF
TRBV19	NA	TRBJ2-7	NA	TGTGCCAGTAGTTTACAGGGCTCCTACGAGCAGTACTTC	CASSLQGSYEQYF
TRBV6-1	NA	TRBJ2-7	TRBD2	TGTGCCAGCAGTGAAAGATACGAGGGACTAGCGGTCTACGAGCAGTACTTC	CASSERYEGLAVYEQYF
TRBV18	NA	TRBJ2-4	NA	TGTGCCAGCTCACCCGAAGACGGAGTAATAGCCAAAAACATTCAGTACTTC	CASSPEDGVIAKNIQYF
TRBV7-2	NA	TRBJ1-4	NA	TGTGCCAGCAGCTTAGCGGGGGGAACTAATGAAAAACTGTTTTTT	CASSLAGGTNEKLFF
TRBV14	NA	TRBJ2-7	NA	TGTGCCAGCAGTCAAAAGGGGAGGCTAGCCTACGAGCAGTACTTC	CASSQKGRLAYEQYF
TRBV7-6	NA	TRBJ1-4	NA	TGTGCCAGCAGCTTAGTCGGGATTAATGAAAAACTGTTTTTT	CASSLVGINEKLFF
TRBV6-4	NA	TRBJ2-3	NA	TGTGCCAGCAGTGACACTCTCAACTCTAGCACAGATACGCAGTATTTT	CASSDTLNSSTDTQYF
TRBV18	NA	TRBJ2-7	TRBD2	TGTGCCAGCACTAGCGCCCAAGCGCCATACGAGCAGTACTTC	CASTSAQAPYEQYF
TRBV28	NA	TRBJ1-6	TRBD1	TGTGCCAGCAGTTATCCGGGACAGGGGAGTTCACCCCTCCACTTT	CASSYPGQGSSPLHF
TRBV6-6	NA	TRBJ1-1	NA	TGTGCCAGCAGTGCCACCCAGGGGATGAACACTGAAGCTTTCTTT	CASSATQGMNTEAFF
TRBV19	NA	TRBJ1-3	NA	TGTGCCAGTAGTGACTCCAGGGGCGACACCATATATTTT	CASSDSRGDTIYF
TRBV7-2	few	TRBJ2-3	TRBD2	TGTGCCAGCAGCTTAGGCGATAGCGGGGCGGATACGCAGTATTTT	CASSLGDSGADTQYF
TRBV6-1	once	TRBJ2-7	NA	TGTGCCAGCAGTCCGCGGGGTAGGGGGCCCTACGAGCAGTACTTC	CASSPRGRGPYEQYF
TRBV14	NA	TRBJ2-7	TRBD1	TGTGCCAGCAGCCAGAACCGGGACAGGGGCGCCTACGAGCAGTACTTC	CASSQNRDRGAYEQYF
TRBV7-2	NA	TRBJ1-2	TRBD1	TGTGCCAGCAGCGATTTTGTACAGGGGTATGGCTACACCTTC	CASSDFVQGYGYTF
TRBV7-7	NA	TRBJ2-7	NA	TGTGCCAGCAGCTCAGGGCAAGGGCCCGGCTACGAGCAGTACTTC	CASSSGQGPGYEQYF
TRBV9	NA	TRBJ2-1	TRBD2	TGTGCCAGCAGCGAAGGACTAGCGTACAATGAGCAGTTCTTC	CASSEGLAYNEQFF
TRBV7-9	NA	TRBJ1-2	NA	TGTGCCAGCAGCTTAGGTAGAGGGGACTTTAACTATGGCTACACCTTC	CASSLGRGDFNYGYTF
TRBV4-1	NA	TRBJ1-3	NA	TGCGCCAGCAGCCCCTATCCCCCCTCTGGAAACACCATATATTTT	CASSPYPPSGNTIYF
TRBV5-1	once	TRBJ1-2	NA	TGCGCCAGCAGCCCCGAGCGGGGGGGAGATGGCTACACCTTC	CASSPERGGDGYTF
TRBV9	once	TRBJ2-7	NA	TGTGCCAGCAGCACCGCTACAGGGACCCTCGGCGAGCAGTACTTC	CASSTATGTLGEQYF
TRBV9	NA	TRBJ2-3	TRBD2	TGTGCCAGCAGCGTAGAGGGACTAGCAACAGATACGCAGTATTTT	CASSVEGLATDTQYF
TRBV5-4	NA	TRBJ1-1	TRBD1	TGTGCCAGCAGCTTGAAAGGGGACAGGGGATATGAAGCTTTCTTT	CASSLKGDRGYEAFF
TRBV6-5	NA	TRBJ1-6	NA	TGTGCCAGCAGGTCACAGGGCCCTACTGTTTCACCCCTCCACTTT	CASRSQGPTVSPLHF
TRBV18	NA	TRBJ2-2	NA	TGTGCCAGCTCACCGTTGAGGGCCCAACCCGGGGAGCTGTTTTTT	CASSPLRAQPGELFF
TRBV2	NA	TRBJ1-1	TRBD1	TGTGCCAGCAGTGGAGGGACAGGGACAAAATTTTCTGAAGCTTTCTTT	CASSGGTGTKFSEAFF
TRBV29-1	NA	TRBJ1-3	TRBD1	TGCAGCGCCTGGGACAGGCCCGCTTCTGGAAACACCATATATTTT	CSAWDRPASGNTIYF
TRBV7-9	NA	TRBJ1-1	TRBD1	TGTGCCAGCAGCCGACAGGGGGGAGGTGAAGCTTTCTTT	CASSRQGGGEAFF
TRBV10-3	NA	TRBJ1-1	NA	TGTGCCATCAGTGAAGTAGGGGATGGTGAAGCTTTCTTT	CAISEVGDGEAFF
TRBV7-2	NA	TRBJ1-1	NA	TGTGCCAGCAGCTTCCGTCGGCAGGGGAACACTGAAGCTTTCTTT	CASSFRRQGNTEAFF
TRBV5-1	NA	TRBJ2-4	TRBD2	TGCGCCAGCAGAGCCGGACCCCGATCCGGGACTAGCCTAGGCATTCAGTACTTC	CASRAGPRSGTSLGIQYF
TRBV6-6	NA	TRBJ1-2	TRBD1	TGTGCCAGCAGCCAGGACAGGGACGATGGCTACACCTTC	CASSQDRDDGYTF
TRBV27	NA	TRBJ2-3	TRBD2	TGTGCCAGCAGTCCCGTGGGGGCGGGGGGGCGGGATACGCAGTATTTT	CASSPVGAGGRDTQYF
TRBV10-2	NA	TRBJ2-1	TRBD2	TGCGCCACCCTTGGGCTAGCGGGAAACAATGAGCAGTTCTTC	CATLGLAGNNEQFF
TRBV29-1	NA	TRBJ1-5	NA	TGCAGCGCCGCAACCGGGACATCTAGCAATCAGCCCCAGCATTTT	CSAATGTSSNQPQHF